This entry lists 23 T cell receptor beta chains sequenced from one sample in a study of CD8+CD57+ T cells in acquired aplastic anemia. In patients chosen for sequencing, flow cytometry had shown CD8+CD57+ cell expansion. The template used for profiling TCR beta VDJ and CDR3 was genomic DNA. MiXCR was run by TCRdb on the reads, yielding one entry per CDR3 protein. The table lists around 430,000 distinct CDR3 sequences, under 40% of them singletons, with 0.7% to 1% in the top ten. Sample: sorted CD4+, CD8+, or CD8+CD57+ T cells (not recorded which) from PBMCs. The receptors stem from a human donor with aplastic anemia.

This clonotype was recorded a few times. The chain combines TRBV20-1 with TRBJ2-1; 8 nucleotides align to TRBD2. CDR1 is DFQATT and CDR2 is SNEGSKA in the germline V gene (reference sequence). This CDR3 region has 16 residues. V was pared by 6 bases and J by 1 base, with 11 bases of the junction left unmatched. CDR3 sequence (DNA): TGCAGTGCCCCGCCCCCACTAGCGGTATCCTACAATGAGCAGTTCTTC. It specifies CSAPPPLAVSYNEQFF.

This clonotype was seen a handful of times. The chain has TRBV5-1 and TRBJ1-1; a possible D gene is TRBD1 (5 bases). Trimming left V 0 bases short and J 2 bases short, with 11 bases between. Germline assignment: CDR1 SGHRS and CDR2 YFSETQ. The CDR3 contains 15 residues. CDR3 in amino acids: CASSLAGNGNTEAFF. The CDR3 nucleotides are TGCGCCAGCAGCTTGGCAGGGAATGGTAACACTGAAGCTTTCTTT.

This clonotype showed up many times. The genes are TRBV20-1 and TRBJ2-2, with D unclear. Germline V lookup: CDR1 DFQATT, CDR2 SNEGSKA (reference sequence). This CDR3 comprises 13 residues. Deletions cut 3 bases from V and 1 base from J, with 6 bases between. In DNA, the CDR3 is TGCAGTGCTAGCCCCAGGAACACCGGGGAGCTGTTTTTT. This gives the protein CSASPRNTGELFF.

This clonotype was detected ten times or more. The rearrangement links TRBV20-1 to TRBJ1-2; a weak D match, TRBD1 (5 bases). Germline CDR1 and CDR2: DFQATT and SNEGSKA (reference sequence). V was cut by 5 bases and J by 5 bases, with 15 bases left in between. This CDR3 has 13 residues. CDR3 loop: CSAPRTMTYGYTF. The CDR3 coding sequence is TGCAGTGCTCCCAGGACAATGACTTATGGCTACACCTTC.

This clonotype came up a few times. The V gene is TRBV2, the J gene TRBJ2-3; 9 positions match TRBD2. The CDR3 loop spans 15 amino acids. Germline lookup yields CDR1 SNHLY and CDR2 FYNNEI. The V gene end was trimmed by 6 bases and the J gene end by 4 bases; junction bases not matched to a gene: 8. CDR3 protein: CASSSTAGGPDTQYF. The DNA of the CDR3 is TGTGCCAGCAGCTCGACAGCGGGGGGTCCAGATACGCAGTATTTT.

A word on this clonotype: The junction departs from germline at one end; a sequencing error may be responsible. The rearrangement uses TRBV2 and TRBJ2-7; no clear D. CDR1 and CDR2 from the germline V gene are SNHLY and FYNNEI. The CDR3 length is 14 residues. CDR3 sequence (DNA): TGCGCCAGCAACCAAGATTTGATTCCCTACGAGCAGTACTTC. This codes for CASNQDLIPYEQYF.

This clonotype turned up a few times. The V call is TRBV15, the J call TRBJ1-2, with a possible D match to TRBD1 (6 bases). The CDR3 totals 13 residues. V was cut by 0 bases and J by 6 bases, with 8 bases left in between. Germline V gene lookup returns CDR1 LNHNV and CDR2 YYDKDF (reference sequence). The CDR3 spells CATSRDRGNGYTF. In nucleotides, the CDR3 is TGTGCCACCAGCAGAGATAGGGGGAATGGCTACACCTTC.

Many counts were recorded for this clonotype. This chain connects TRBV19 to TRBJ1-2; D not certain. Trimming stripped 2 bases from V and 0 bases from J, with 16 bases between. Germline values: CDR1 LNHDA, CDR2 SQIVND (reference sequence). The length of the CDR3 is 17 residues. This chain's CDR3 is CASSIPPTRRANYGYTF. The CDR3 DNA reads as TGTGCCAGTAGTATACCGCCGACACGAAGAGCTAACTATGGCTACACCTTC.

This clonotype occurred a few times. The chain links TRBV6-5 to TRBJ2-7; TRBD1 agrees at 10 bases. V lost 0 bases and J lost 0; bases outside the gene matches: 8. The CDR3 consists of 18 residues. Germline V CDR1 and CDR2: MNHEY, SVGAGI. The CDR3 DNA follows: TGTGCCAGCAGTTACTCGCCCCCGGGACAGGGGCACTCCTACGAGCAGTACTTC. It specifies CASSYSPPGQGHSYEQYF.

The chain uses TRBV10-1 and TRBJ2-3; TRBD1 matches 12 bases. CDR1 WNHNN and CDR2 SYGVQD come from the germline V gene (reference sequence). Trimming removed 5 bases from V and 2 bases from J; junction bases left unmatched: 8. There are 17 residues in the CDR3. CDR3 in amino acids: CASSNGTGGGHTDTQYF. The CDR3 region has the DNA TGCGCCAGCAGTAACGGGACAGGGGGCGGTCACACAGATACGCAGTATTTT.

The chain carries TRBV11-2 and TRBJ2-7, with 7 bases fitting TRBD1. V was clipped by 3 bases and J by 7 bases; unmatched bases: 3. CDR1 is SGHAT, CDR2 FQNNGV, per germline. CDR3 size: 12 residues. CDR3 amino acids: CASSFTGEEQYF. CDR3 bases: TGTGCCAGCAGCTTCACAGGGGAGGAGCAGTACTTC.

V usage is TRBV27 and J usage is TRBJ1-5; 9 bases agree with TRBD1. Germline CDR1 is MNHEY and CDR2 is SMNVEV (reference sequence). V gave up 2 bases and J gave up 9 bases; unmatched junction bases: 8. The length of the CDR3 is 15 residues. The CDR3, as DNA: TGTGCCAGCAGTTTAGGGGACAGGGACGTTTGGCCCCAGCATTTT. Its translation is CASSLGDRDVWPQHF.

Only a few counts were recorded for this clonotype. The rearrangement uses TRBV11-2 and TRBJ2-7, with a weak D call TRBD2 (5 bases). Germline CDR1 SGHAT, CDR2 FQNNGV. V gave up 6 bases and J gave up 4 bases, with 19 bases separating them. The length of the CDR3 is 15 residues. The DNA of the CDR3 is TGTGCCAGCAGATCTCCCGCGGGCATCCGATACGAGCAGTACTTC. Its protein is CASRSPAGIRYEQYF. The entire variable domain, with the rest obtained from reference TRBV11-2 and TRBJ2-7, is as follows: EAGVAQSPRYKIIEKRQSVAFWCNPISGHATLYWYQQILGQGPKLLIQFQNNGVVDDSQLPKDRFSAERLKGVDSTLKIQPAKLEDSAVYLCASRSPAGIRYEQYFGPGTRLTVT.

As to this clonotype: This may stem from a read error, because a much larger clone lies one nucleotide away. This chain uses TRBV19 with TRBJ2-5; the D call may be TRBD1 or TRBD2 (5 bases each). Germline V lookup: CDR1 LNHDA, CDR2 SQIVND (reference sequence). The ends were cut back, 0 bases at V and 2 bases at J, with 10 bases in the middle. The CDR3 extends over 15 amino acids. In DNA form, the CDR3 reads TGTGCCAGTAGTATAGATCGGGGCAGGCAAGAGACCCAGTACTTC. Amino acids: CASSIDRGRQETQYF.

V usage is TRBV2 and J usage is TRBJ2-3, with 11 bases fitting TRBD2. V gave up 6 bases and J gave up 4 bases; unmatched junction bases: 3. In germline, CDR1 is SNHLY, CDR2 FYNNEI. There are 14 residues in the CDR3. Written as DNA, the CDR3 is TGTGCCAGCAGGGTAGCGGGGGGGGCAGATACGCAGTATTTT. The encoded protein is CASRVAGGADTQYF.

This clonotype was recorded a few times. The DNA of the CDR3 is TGTGCCAGCAGCGTAGGGGGACAGGTGACTGAAGCTTTCTTT. This sequence encodes CASSVGGQVTEAFF. This chain joins TRBV9 and TRBJ1-1, with TRBD1 matching 8 bases. Losses at the gene ends were 0 bases for V and 5 bases for J; bases not matched to a gene: 3. This CDR3 has 14 residues. Germline loops: CDR1 SGDLS, CDR2 YYNGEE.

The chain couples TRBV19 to TRBJ2-1; 8 nucleotides agree with TRBD2. The ends lost 11 bases at V and 8 bases at J; junction bases unmatched: 11. CDR3 length: 13 amino acids. Germline values: CDR1 LNHDA, CDR2 SQIVND (reference sequence). Here the CDR3 reads CAWSVRREDEQFF. Written as DNA, the CDR3 is TGTGCCTGGAGTGTACGGCGGGAGGATGAGCAGTTCTTC.

Ten or more counts support this clonotype. This chain uses TRBV20-1 with TRBJ1-6; 9 positions agree with TRBD1. This CDR3 is built from 17 residues. The V segment lost 1 base and the J segment 8 bases; nucleotides outside the gene matches: 12. CDR1 is DFQATT and CDR2 is SNEGSKA in the germline V gene (reference sequence). As DNA, the CDR3 is TGCAGTGCTAGAGCCGGGACAGGGTTACTAGGGGATTCACCCCTCCACTTT. Translated: CSARAGTGLLGDSPLHF.

This clonotype has more than one count but fewer than ten. V gene TRBV7-3 combines with J gene TRBJ2-2; D not resolved. Germline V gene lookup returns CDR1 SGHTA and CDR2 FQGTGA. The CDR3 spans 14 residues. The ends were cut back, 6 bases at V and 4 bases at J, with 12 bases in the middle. The CDR3 protein is CASRSGPLTGELFF. The CDR3 coding sequence is TGTGCCAGCAGGTCCGGGCCCCTCACCGGGGAGCTGTTTTTT.

The chain couples TRBV3-1 to TRBJ2-4; D is perhaps TRBD2 (6 bases). The V gene lost 1 base and the J gene lost 4 bases, with 17 bases spanning the gap. CDR1 and CDR2 (germline): LGHDT, YNNKEL (reference sequence). The CDR3 loop spans 17 amino acids. As DNA, the CDR3 is TGTGCCAGCAGCCAAGTGGCCCTCCGGGACTCTAAAAACATTCAGTACTTC. This gives the protein CASSQVALRDSKNIQYF.

The chain links TRBV7-9 to TRBJ1-1, with a tentative D call TRBD1 (6 bases). CDR1 and CDR2 from the germline V gene are SEHNR and FQNEAQ (reference sequence). The CDR3 is 15 residues long. V lost 2 bases and J 1 base, leaving 11 bases between the germline ends. The CDR3: CASSLLGGKNTEAFF. DNA for the CDR3: TGTGCCAGCAGCTTACTAGGGGGGAAGAACACTGAAGCTTTCTTT.

Many counts were recorded for this clonotype. This chain links TRBV2 with TRBJ2-2; D is possibly TRBD1 (5 bases). V lost 6 bases and J 7 bases, leaving 12 bases between the germline ends. Germline lookup yields CDR1 SNHLY and CDR2 FYNNEI. This CDR3 contains 13 residues. CDR3 sequence: CASSGSRGGELFF. DNA for the CDR3: TGTGCCAGCAGCGGGTCAAGGGGCGGGGAGCTGTTTTTT.

This chain connects TRBV28 to TRBJ1-2, with TRBD1 as a possible D gene (5 bases). Per germline, CDR1 MDHEN and CDR2 SYDVKM. This CDR3 is 15 amino acids long. V lost 2 bases to trimming and J lost 4 bases, with 14 bases between them. CDR3 nucleotides: TGTGCCAGCAGTTTACCGGGGGGAGGTGGCTATGGCTACACCTTC. Translated: CASSLPGGGGYGYTF.